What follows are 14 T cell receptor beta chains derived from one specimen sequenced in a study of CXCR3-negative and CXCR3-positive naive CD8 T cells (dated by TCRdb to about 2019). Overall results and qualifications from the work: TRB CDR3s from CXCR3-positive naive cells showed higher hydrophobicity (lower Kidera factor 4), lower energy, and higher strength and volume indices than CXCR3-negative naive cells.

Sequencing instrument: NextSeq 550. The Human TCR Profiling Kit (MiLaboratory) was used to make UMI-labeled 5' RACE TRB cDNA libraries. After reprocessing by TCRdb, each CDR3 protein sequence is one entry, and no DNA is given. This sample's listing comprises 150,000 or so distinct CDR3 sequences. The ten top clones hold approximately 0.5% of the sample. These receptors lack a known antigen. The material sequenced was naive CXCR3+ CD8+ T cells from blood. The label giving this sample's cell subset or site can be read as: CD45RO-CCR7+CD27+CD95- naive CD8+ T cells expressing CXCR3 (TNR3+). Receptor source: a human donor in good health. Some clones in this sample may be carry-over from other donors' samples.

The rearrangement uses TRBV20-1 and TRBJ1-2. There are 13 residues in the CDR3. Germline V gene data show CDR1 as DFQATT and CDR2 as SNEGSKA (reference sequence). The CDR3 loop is CSALTGPRILPTF.

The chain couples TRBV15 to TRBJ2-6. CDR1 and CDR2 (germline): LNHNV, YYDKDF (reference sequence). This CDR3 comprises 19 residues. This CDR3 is CATSREHSSSYSGANVLTF. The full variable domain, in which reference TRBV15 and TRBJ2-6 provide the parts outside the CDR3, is DAMVIQNPRYQVTQFGKPVTLSCSQTLNHNVMYWYQQKSSQAPKLLFHYYDKDFNNEADTPDNFQSRRPNTSFCFLDIRSPGLGDTAMYLCATSREHSSSYSGANVLTFGAGSRLTVL.

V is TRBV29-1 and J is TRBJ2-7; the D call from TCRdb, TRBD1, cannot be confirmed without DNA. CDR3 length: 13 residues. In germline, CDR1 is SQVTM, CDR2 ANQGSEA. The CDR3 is CSVWYRGGYEQYF.

The CDR3 sequence: CATSDSFGQNYNEQFF. This chain joins TRBV24-1 and TRBJ2-1. This CDR3 is 16 amino acids long. Germline V gene lookup returns CDR1 KGHDR and CDR2 SFDVKD.

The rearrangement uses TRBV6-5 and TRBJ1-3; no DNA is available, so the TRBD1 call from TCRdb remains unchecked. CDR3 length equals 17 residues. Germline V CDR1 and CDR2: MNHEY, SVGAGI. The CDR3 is CASSYSQVQGAGNTIYF.

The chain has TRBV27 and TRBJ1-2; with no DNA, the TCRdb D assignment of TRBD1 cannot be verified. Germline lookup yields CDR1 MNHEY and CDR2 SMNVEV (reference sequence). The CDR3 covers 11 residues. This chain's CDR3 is CAALGRAGYTF.

CDR3: CASGGATEAFF. This rearrangement joins TRBV7-9 to TRBJ1-1; TCRdb reports TRBD1, a call that lacks DNA to check it against. Germline V gene sequence: CDR1 SEHNR, CDR2 FQNEAQ (reference sequence). The CDR3 length is 11 residues.

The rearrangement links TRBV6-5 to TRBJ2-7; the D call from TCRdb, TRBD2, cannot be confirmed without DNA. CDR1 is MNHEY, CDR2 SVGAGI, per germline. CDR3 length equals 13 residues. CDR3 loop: CASSYRPGREQYF.

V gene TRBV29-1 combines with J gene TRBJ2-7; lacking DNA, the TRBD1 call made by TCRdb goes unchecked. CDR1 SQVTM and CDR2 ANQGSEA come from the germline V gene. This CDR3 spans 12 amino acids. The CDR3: CSATFGGPEQYF.

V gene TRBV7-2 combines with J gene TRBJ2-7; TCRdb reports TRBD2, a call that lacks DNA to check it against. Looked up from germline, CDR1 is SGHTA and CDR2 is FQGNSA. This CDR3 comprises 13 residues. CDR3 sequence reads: CASSFGSGYEQYF.

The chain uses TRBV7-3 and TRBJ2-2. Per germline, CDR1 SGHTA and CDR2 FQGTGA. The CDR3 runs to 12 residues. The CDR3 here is CASSLATGELFF.

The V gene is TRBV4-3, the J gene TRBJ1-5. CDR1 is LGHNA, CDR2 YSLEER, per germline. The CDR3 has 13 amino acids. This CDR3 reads CASSQDYNQPQHF.

CDR3 in amino acids: CASIIMGEAAFF. The genes are TRBV28 and TRBJ1-1. The V gene's germline CDR1 is MDHEN and CDR2 SYDVKM. The CDR3 totals 12 residues.

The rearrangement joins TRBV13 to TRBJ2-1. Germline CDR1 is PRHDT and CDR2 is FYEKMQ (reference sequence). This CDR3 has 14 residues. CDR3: CASSLAQLVREQFF.